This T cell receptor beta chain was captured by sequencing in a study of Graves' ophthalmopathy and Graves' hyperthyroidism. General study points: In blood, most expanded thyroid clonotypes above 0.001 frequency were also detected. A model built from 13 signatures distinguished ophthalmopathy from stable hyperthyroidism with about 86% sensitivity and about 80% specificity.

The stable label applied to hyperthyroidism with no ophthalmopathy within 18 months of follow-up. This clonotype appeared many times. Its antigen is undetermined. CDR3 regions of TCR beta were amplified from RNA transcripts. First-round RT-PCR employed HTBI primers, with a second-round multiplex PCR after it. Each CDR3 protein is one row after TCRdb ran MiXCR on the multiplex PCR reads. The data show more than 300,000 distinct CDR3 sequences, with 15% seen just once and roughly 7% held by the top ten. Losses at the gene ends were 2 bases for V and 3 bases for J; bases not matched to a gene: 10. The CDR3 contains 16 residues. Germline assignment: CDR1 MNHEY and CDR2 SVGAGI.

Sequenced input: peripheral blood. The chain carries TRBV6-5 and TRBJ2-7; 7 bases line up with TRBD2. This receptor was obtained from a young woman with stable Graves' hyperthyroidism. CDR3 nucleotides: TGTGCCAGCAGTTACCGCTCCGGGACTACCCACTACGAGCAGTACTTC. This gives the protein CASSYRSGTTHYEQYF.